The 26 T cell receptor beta chains below all came from one sample that was sequenced in a study of synovial regulatory T cells in juvenile arthritis (dated by TCRdb to between 2015 and 2016). Receptor amplification or capture employed the immunoSEQ multiplex PCR assay. TCRdb's version of the immuneACCESS table is confined to in-frame rearrangements and falls short of the full clone set. An unresolved V gene accounts for under half of the shortfall where checked; the remainder is of unknown origin. The table held for this sample gives approximately 9,300 clones. The ten largest clones add up to roughly 0.69% of the sample. The sequenced sample consisted of Treg cells from blood. In light of the paper, this sample's cell subset or site label describes: remaining (HLA-DR-negative) circulating blood Treg cells. The receptors derive from a donor younger than 30 with juvenile idiopathic arthritis.

The chain couples TRBV30 to TRBJ2-2; the TRBD1 assignment by TCRdb is unverifiable without DNA. Germline V CDR1 and CDR2: GTSNPN, SVGIG (reference sequence). The CDR3 contains 14 residues. The DNA is unrecorded. The chain's CDR3 is CAWSRRANTGELFF.

This chain uses TRBV29-1 with TRBJ2-1; TCRdb names TRBD2, which stays unverified in the absence of DNA. Germline values: CDR1 SQVTM, CDR2 ANQGSEA. The CDR3 is made up of 13 amino acids. No DNA was logged. The CDR3: CSVRRDSYNEQFF.

The chain uses TRBV7-9 and TRBJ1-1. The CDR3 consists of 14 residues. Only the protein is available. Germline V lookup: CDR1 SEHNR, CDR2 FQNEAQ (reference sequence). The CDR3 loop is CASSLEVGGAEAFF.

J is TRBJ2-3 and V is TRBV29-1; TCRdb names TRBD2, which stays unverified in the absence of DNA. The V gene's germline CDR1 is SQVTM and CDR2 ANQGSEA. The CDR3 has 11 residues. The DNA is not on file. The CDR3 here is CSSGGTDTQYF.

This chain connects TRBV6-6 to TRBJ1-1; no DNA is available, so the TRBD1 call from TCRdb remains unchecked. The CDR3 is made up of 15 amino acids. No DNA appears here. Per the germline V gene, CDR1 is MNHNY and CDR2 is SVGAGI (reference sequence). This CDR3 reads CASITLRNGNTEAFF.

The chain has TRBV5-4 and TRBJ2-1; TCRdb indicates TRBD2, and absent DNA this call remains unverified. CDR3 length: 16 residues. No DNA is listed. Germline assignment: CDR1 SGHNT and CDR2 YYREEE (reference sequence). CDR3 region: CASSNQWTSPRNEQFF.

V is TRBV5-1 and J is TRBJ2-6; the TCRdb call, TRBD1, lacks DNA for checking. The CDR3 is 15 amino acids. The coding DNA is unavailable. Per the germline V gene, CDR1 is SGHRS and CDR2 is YFSETQ. CDR3 in amino acids: CASSITGEGANVLTF.

V gene TRBV9 combines with J gene TRBJ2-3; TCRdb reports TRBD2, a call that lacks DNA to check it against. Looked up from germline, CDR1 is SGDLS and CDR2 is YYNGEE. The CDR3 runs to 15 residues. No DNA sequence was recorded. The CDR3 is CASSGGSTSTDTQYF.

The V call is TRBV19, the J call TRBJ1-5. Germline CDR1 LNHDA, CDR2 SQIVND (reference sequence). This CDR3 has 15 residues. No DNA is recorded. The CDR3 sequence is CASSMSRAGNQPQHF.

The chain uses TRBV7-9 and TRBJ2-5; TCRdb designates TRBD2, a call that cannot be tested without DNA. From germline, CDR1 is SEHNR and CDR2 FQNEAQ (reference sequence). This CDR3 has 15 amino acids. Only the protein is on record. CDR3 residues: CASSLGLAGIDEQYF.

The rearrangement links TRBV5-4 to TRBJ2-1; as DNA is missing, the TRBD2 call by TCRdb cannot be tested. CDR1 and CDR2 from the germline V gene are SGHNT and YYREEE (reference sequence). This CDR3 contains 12 residues. No DNA sequence is on record. The CDR3 loop is CASSLALNEQFF.

The V and J genes are TRBV9 and TRBJ2-1; TCRdb proposes TRBD2, but this gene call is untestable without DNA. Per germline, CDR1 SGDLS and CDR2 YYNGEE. The length of the CDR3 is 18 residues. DNA is not on record. This CDR3 is CASSPKMPGLLSYNEQFF. The variable domain in full, completed from reference TRBV9 and TRBJ2-1, reads DSGVTQTPKHLITATGQRVTLRCSPRSGDLSVYWYQQSLDQGLQFLIQYYNGEERAKGNILERFSAQQFPDLHSELNLSSLELGDSALYFCASSPKMPGLLSYNEQFFGPGTRLTVL.

The chain's CDR3 is CASASYEQYF. The J gene is TRBJ2-7, the V gene TRBV28. The CDR3 runs 10 residues. DNA is not on record. The germline V gene encodes CDR1 MDHEN and CDR2 SYDVKM. The entire variable domain, with the rest obtained from reference TRBV28 and TRBJ2-7, is as follows: DVKVTQSSRYLVKRTGEKVFLECVQDMDHENMFWYRQDPGLGLRLIYFSYDVKMKEKGDIPEGYSVSREKKERFSLILESASTNQTSMYLCASASYEQYFGPGTRLTVT.

The chain uses TRBV29-1 and TRBJ1-1. This CDR3 spans 14 amino acids. The DNA is not on file. CDR1 is SQVTM, CDR2 ANQGSEA, per germline. CDR3 protein: CSVSLQTDNAEAFF. Filled out from reference TRBV29-1 and TRBJ1-1, the complete variable domain reads SAVISQKPSRDICQRGTSLTIQCQVDSQVTMMFWYRQQPGQSLTLIATANQGSEATYESGFVIDKFPISRPNLTFSTLTVSNMSPEDSSIYLCSVSLQTDNAEAFFGQGTRLTVV.

The chain couples TRBV5-1 to TRBJ1-1; the D call from TCRdb, TRBD1, cannot be confirmed without DNA. This CDR3 is 17 amino acids long. DNA for this receptor is not on file. Germline values: CDR1 SGHRS, CDR2 YFSETQ. CDR3: CASSLLGQGGWNTEAFF.

V is TRBV7-8 and J is TRBJ2-1; TCRdb reports TRBD2, a call that lacks DNA to check it against. The CDR3 length is 14 residues. No DNA sequence was recorded. CDR1 and CDR2 (germline): SGHVS, FQNEAQ. The CDR3 protein is CASSLDFLDNEQFF.

The V and J genes are TRBV7-2 and TRBJ2-7; the TCRdb D gene call, TRBD1, has no DNA to confirm it. This CDR3 has 14 amino acids. There is no recorded DNA. From germline, CDR1 is SGHTA and CDR2 FQGNSA. CDR3 amino acids: CASSLSQVSYEQYF. Looking up the rest from reference TRBV7-2 and TRBJ2-7 gives the full variable domain: GAGVSQSPSNKVTEKGKDVELRCDPISGHTALYWYRQSLGQGLEFLIYFQGNSAPDKSGLPSDRFSAERTGGSVSTLTIQRTQQEDSAVYLCASSLSQVSYEQYFGPGTRLTVT.

The chain employs TRBV4-3 and TRBJ1-3; as DNA is missing, the TRBD1 call by TCRdb cannot be tested. The CDR3 has 14 residues. No DNA is listed. CDR1 and CDR2 from the germline V gene are LGHNA and YSLEER. CDR3 loop: CASSQQQGRNTIYF.

The chain is built from TRBV18 and TRBJ1-5. The CDR3 extends over 14 amino acids. The DNA sequence is not available. Germline V gene sequence: CDR1 KGHSH, CDR2 LQKENI. The CDR3 protein is CASSPADGDQPQHF.

The chain links TRBV20-1 to TRBJ2-5; TCRdb gives TRBD2 as the D gene, but with no DNA this cannot be confirmed. The CDR3 loop spans 11 amino acids. The protein alone is recorded here. The germline CDR1 and CDR2 sequences are DFQATT and SNEGSKA (reference sequence). CDR3 sequence reads: CSARDLETQYF.

The chain employs TRBV5-1 and TRBJ1-2; TCRdb indicates TRBD1, and absent DNA this call remains unverified. Germline V gene data show CDR1 as SGHRS and CDR2 as YFSETQ. The CDR3 has 13 amino acids. This entry has no DNA. This CDR3 reads CASGTGGGNGYTF.

This rearrangement joins TRBV6-5 to TRBJ2-7; with no DNA, the TCRdb D assignment of TRBD1 cannot be verified. The CDR3 loop spans 14 amino acids. A DNA sequence was not provided. Germline CDR1 is MNHEY and CDR2 is SVGAGI. CDR3 sequence reads: CASSRTGGDYEQYF.

The chain links TRBV6-5 to TRBJ2-3; TCRdb indicates TRBD2, and absent DNA this call remains unverified. This CDR3 spans 16 amino acids. DNA for this receptor is not on file. Germline V CDR1 and CDR2: MNHEY, SVGAGI. The CDR3: CASSYTGLASPDTQYF.

The CDR3 loop is CAWGPTWDTQYF. The J gene is TRBJ2-3, the V gene TRBV30; with no DNA, the TCRdb D assignment of TRBD1 cannot be verified. The CDR3 covers 12 residues. No DNA sequence is on record. The germline V gene has CDR1 GTSNPN and CDR2 SVGIG (reference sequence).

The CDR3: CASSLAGTGVTGELFF. The rearrangement links TRBV11-2 to TRBJ2-2; the TCRdb D gene call, TRBD1, has no DNA to confirm it. The CDR3 sequence is 16 residues long. No DNA has been recorded. The germline gives CDR1 SGHAT, CDR2 FQNNGV. Together with reference TRBV11-2 and TRBJ2-2, the CDR3 gives the full variable domain: EAGVAQSPRYKIIEKRQSVAFWCNPISGHATLYWYQQILGQGPKLLIQFQNNGVVDDSQLPKDRFSAERLKGVDSTLKIQPAKLEDSAVYLCASSLAGTGVTGELFFGEGSRLTVL.

This rearrangement joins TRBV5-1 to TRBJ2-3; TCRdb gives TRBD1 as the D gene, but with no DNA this cannot be confirmed. The CDR3 consists of 15 residues. DNA for this receptor is not on file. Germline assignment: CDR1 SGHRS and CDR2 YFSETQ. The chain's CDR3 is CASRRQGSPTDTQYF.